This is a list of T cell receptor beta chains from one sample in a study of control samples from healthy donors and cancer patients. Repertoires were generated with immunoSEQ multiplex PCR, while TCRdb's copy carries only in-frame clones and drops some. Here the sample spans more than 75,000 clones, about 79% being singletons. Material: blood. These receptors originate from a woman aged 25 to 45 in good health. The CDR3 runs from the conserved cysteine through the conserved F or W. A D gene is named only where the DNA matches it firmly. A row's size may be missing; if present it is once, few, many or a size class.

D,J,size,V,CDR3,DNA
TRBD1,TRBJ1-5,.,TRBV5-1,CASSPGTAYSNQPQHF,TGCGCCAGCAGCCCCGGGACAGCATATAGCAATCAGCCCCAGCATTTT
.,TRBJ1-2,.,TRBV18,CASSTDGNYGYTF,TGTGCCAGCTCAACGGACGGAAACTATGGCTACACCTTC
TRBD2,TRBJ2-3,.,TRBV4-2,CASSFRGGDSTDTQYF,TGTGCCAGCAGCTTCCGGGGGGGGGATAGCACAGATACGCAGTATTTT
.,TRBJ2-3,.,TRBV24-1,CATSDVEGTDTQYF,TGTGCCACCAGTGACGTGGAAGGCACAGATACGCAGTATTTT
TRBD2,TRBJ2-3,.,TRBV4-1,CASGPTGGAGSDTQYF,TGCGCCAGCGGCCCGACGGGGGGGGCTGGGTCAGATACGCAGTATTTT
.,TRBJ1-1,once,TRBV4-2,CASTQGTHGEAFF,TGTGCCAGCACCCAAGGTACACACGGCGAAGCTTTCTTT
.,TRBJ1-4,few,TRBV4-2,CASSQDQGSYEKLFF,TGTGCCAGCAGCCAAGATCAGGGGTCCTACGAAAAACTGTTTTTT
TRBD1,TRBJ1-2,.,TRBV5-4,CASSFVGTAANYGYTF,TGTGCCAGCAGCTTTGTGGGGACAGCAGCTAACTATGGCTACACCTTC
.,TRBJ2-3,.,TRBV11-2,CASSLLAGASTDTQYF,TGTGCCAGCAGCTTACTCGCGGGGGCAAGCACAGATACGCAGTATTTT
.,TRBJ2-1,.,TRBV15,CATMQRQTGYNEQFF,TGTGCCACCATGCAGAGACAGACAGGCTACAATGAGCAGTTCTTC
.,TRBJ1-2,.,TRBV29-1,CSVDPGRSGYTF,TGCAGCGTTGATCCCGGGCGTTCAGGCTACACCTTC
.,TRBJ1-1,.,TRBV19,CASSINRGVTEAFF,TGTGCCAGTAGTATCAATAGGGGGGTGACTGAAGCTTTCTTT
.,TRBJ2-7,.,TRBV5-4,CASSLEAVTYEQYF,TGTGCCAGCAGCTTGGAGGCGGTTACCTACGAGCAGTACTTC
.,TRBJ1-1,once,TRBV10-3,CAISESGGGTEAFF,TGTGCCATCAGTGAGTCGGGGGGGGGCACTGAAGCTTTCTTT
.,TRBJ1-2,.,TRBV6-2/TRBV6-3,CASSPHGYHYGYTF,TGTGCCAGCAGTCCCCATGGATACCACTATGGCTACACCTTC
.,TRBJ2-2,few,TRBV6-6,CASSYTGTGELFF,TGTGCCAGCAGTTACACAGGGACCGGGGAGCTGTTTTTT
TRBD1,TRBJ1-2,.,TRBV24-1,CATSGTGDEGYGYTF,TGTGCCACCAGCGGTACAGGGGATGAAGGCTATGGCTACACCTTC
.,TRBJ1-1,.,TRBV9,CASSVTANTEAFF,TGTGCCAGCAGCGTTACAGCTAACACTGAAGCTTTCTTT
TRBD1,TRBJ2-7,.,TRBV7-9,CASSSGDRAYEQYF,TGTGCCAGCAGCTCAGGAGACAGGGCCTACGAGCAGTACTTC
.,TRBJ1-1,.,TRBV6-2/TRBV6-3,CASSYSTPLDAFF,TGTGCCAGCAGTTACTCGACACCTTTGGACGCTTTCTTT
.,TRBJ1-4,.,TRBV19,CASSIRLMNEKLFF,TGTGCCAGTAGTATCCGGCTGATGAATGAAAAACTGTTTTTT
TRBD1,TRBJ1-2,.,TRBV3-1/TRBV3-2,CASSQDREVSYTF,TGTGCCAGCAGCCAGGACAGGGAGGTGAGCTACACCTTC
.,TRBJ1-2,.,TRBV14,CASSQVRYGYTF,TGTGCCAGCAGCCAAGTCCGGTATGGCTACACCTTC
TRBD1,TRBJ2-5,once,TRBV7-7,CASSIRQGTETQYF,TGTGCCAGCAGCATCCGACAGGGTACAGAGACCCAGTACTTC
.,TRBJ2-7,.,TRBV12-5,CASGLVVGSEQYF,TGTGCTAGTGGTTTGGTAGTGGGAAGCGAGCAGTACTTC
.,TRBJ1-2,.,TRBV12-3/TRBV12-4,CASSFGGAGGYTF,TGTGCCAGCAGTTTTGGAGGGGCGGGTGGCTACACCTTC